This paragraph covers one TCR beta chain sequence. TCRdb's table, derived via immunoSEQ multiplex PCR, lists solely in-frame clones and lacks some. The repertoire holds about 160,000 clones, with 96% as singletons. The germline CDR1 and CDR2 sequences are SNHLY and FYNNEI. V lost 3 bases and J lost 4; bases outside the gene matches: 2. The CDR3 has 13 amino acids. The data belong to a study of cytomegalovirus exposure and HLA in healthy donors. Sequences were obtained from PBMCs. This receptor was obtained from a woman aged 18 to 35 in good health and CMV-seronegative. V usage is TRBV2 and J usage is TRBJ1-2; TRBD1 agrees at 7 bases. The CDR3 protein is CASSEDRIYGYTF. The CDR3 DNA reads as TGTGCCAGCAGTGAGGACAGGATCTATGGCTACACCTTC.